These 8 T cell receptor beta chains came from one sample sequenced in a study of shared clonotypes between healthy human individuals. Method: immunoSEQ multiplex PCR; TCRdb's copy keeps in-frame clones and lacks some. The table has a few hundred thousand clones, 95% to 97% seen once. The sequencing sample was made of memory CD8+ T cells sorted from blood. Subset in this sample: CD45RO+ cells pooled with CCR7-negative TemRA cells. Receptor source: a man younger than 40 in good health.

The V and J genes are TRBV9 and TRBJ2-2; D gene ambiguous. CDR1 and CDR2 (germline): SGDLS, YYNGEE. The CDR3 has 15 amino acids. V was pared by 4 bases and J by 6 bases, with 16 bases between. The CDR3, as DNA: TGTGCCAGCAGCCTCCAGGTCGGCGGAGCCGGGGAGCTGTTTTTT. This encodes CASSLQVGGAGELFF.

V gene TRBV4-1 combines with J gene TRBJ2-5, with D perhaps matching TRBD1 (6 bases). The CDR3 has 14 residues. Germline lookup yields CDR1 MGHRA and CDR2 YSYEKL. V shed 3 bases and J shed 1 base, with 9 bases lying between them. In nucleotides, the CDR3 is TGCGCCAGCAGCCAGCAGGGGTTCCAAGAGACCCAGTACTTC. Its translation is CASSQQGFQETQYF.

The chain joins TRBV5-1 to TRBJ2-7; D is tentatively TRBD1 or TRBD2 (7 bases each). The CDR3 is made up of 15 amino acids. Germline V gives CDR1 SGHRS, CDR2 YFSETQ. With 2 bases removed from V and 3 bases from J, the gap between germline ends came to 15 bases. The CDR3 sequence: CASSFSQGGNYEQYF. The CDR3 nucleotides are TGCGCCAGCAGCTTTTCCCAGGGGGGGAACTACGAGCAGTACTTC.

This sequence joins TRBV6-5 and TRBJ2-3; the D is unclear. This CDR3 spans 14 amino acids. Germline assignment: CDR1 MNHEY and CDR2 SVGAGI. V gave up 0 bases and J gave up 5 bases, with 9 bases separating them. The CDR3 nucleotides read TGTGCCAGCAGTTACTCGATTGGGTTAGATACGCAGTATTTT. This encodes CASSYSIGLDTQYF.

The table lists this clone with a count of one. The chain has TRBV25-1 and TRBJ2-7, with D possibly being TRBD1 (7 bases). Between the trimmed V and J ends, which lost 1 base and 2 bases, there was a span of 12 bases. The germline CDR1 and CDR2 sequences are MGHDK and SYGVNS. The CDR3 extends over 15 amino acids. CDR3 protein: CASSEWGDSTYEQYF. CDR3 nucleotide sequence: TGTGCCAGCAGTGAATGGGGGGACAGCACCTACGAGCAGTACTTC.

The rearrangement uses TRBV28 and TRBJ2-5, with TRBD1 matching over 9 bases. This CDR3 region has 16 residues. Germline CDR1 is MDHEN and CDR2 is SYDVKM. Losses at the gene ends were 6 bases for V and 7 bases for J; bases not matched to a gene: 15. CDR3 in DNA: TGTGCCAGCAGCCCCGTTCGGGACAGGGTGCGTGGGACCCAGTACTTC. Encoded protein: CASSPVRDRVRGTQYF.

The chain has TRBV11-3 and TRBJ2-1, with TRBD1 matching over 11 bases. The CDR3 extends over 14 amino acids. The ends lost 5 bases at V and 6 bases at J; junction bases unmatched: 3. The germline CDR1 and CDR2 sequences are SGHNT and YENEEA. The DNA of the CDR3 is TGTGCCAGCAGCCCAGGGACAGGGGGCAATGAGCAGTTCTTC. Its translation is CASSPGTGGNEQFF.

The chain is built from TRBV5-1 and TRBJ2-2, with 7 bases aligning to TRBD1. The V gene end was trimmed by 4 bases and the J gene end by 2 bases; junction bases not matched to a gene: 8. This CDR3 spans 16 amino acids. CDR1 and CDR2 (germline): SGHRS, YFSETQ. The chain's CDR3 is CASSLYRQGNTGELFF. In DNA form, the CDR3 reads TGCGCCAGCAGCCTATACCGACAGGGTAACACCGGGGAGCTGTTTTTT.